Below are 13 T cell receptor beta chains sequenced from a single sample in a study of cytomegalovirus exposure and HLA in healthy donors. The protocol was immunoSEQ multiplex PCR, while the TCRdb copy is restricted to in-frame clones and leaves out a portion. The sample has about 200,000 clones; approximately 87% are singletons. Sequencing was performed on PBMCs. The receptors were gathered from a woman aged 18 to 35 in good health and CMV-seronegative.

The chain couples TRBV7-6 to TRBJ2-1; D assignment may be TRBD1 or TRBD2 (5 bases each). CDR1 is SGHVS and CDR2 is FNYEAQ in the germline V gene. The V gene lost 1 base and the J gene lost 4 bases, with 8 bases spanning the gap. The CDR3 runs 14 residues. The CDR3 sequence is CASSLGGTYNEQFF. The CDR3 nucleotides read TGTGCCAGCAGCTTAGGGGGGACGTACAATGAGCAGTTCTTC.

The chain couples TRBV5-6 to TRBJ1-2, with TRBD1 identical over 9 bases. Germline-derived CDR1 and CDR2 are SGHDT and YYEEEE. The CDR3 consists of 15 residues. V trimming: 0 bases; J trimming: 4 bases; junction bases outside the gene matches: 4. CDR3 sequence (DNA): TGTGCCAGCAGCTTGGCGGGGACAGGGACCTATGGCTACACCTTC. This translates into CASSLAGTGTYGYTF.

The genes are TRBV6-1 and TRBJ1-1, with TRBD1 as a possible D gene (6 bases). Trimming left V 8 bases short and J 3 bases short, with 19 bases between. The CDR3 is 15 amino acids. CDR1 MNHNS and CDR2 SASEGT come from the germline V gene. CDR3 nucleotide sequence: TGTGCCAGCCATGTTGTGACGGGGGCGGACACTGAAGCTTTCTTT. The encoded protein is CASHVVTGADTEAFF.

The gene calls are TRBV5-1 and TRBJ1-5; 7 nucleotides line up with TRBD1. This CDR3 spans 15 amino acids. Losses at the gene ends were 5 bases for V and 1 base for J; bases not matched to a gene: 6. Germline values: CDR1 SGHRS, CDR2 YFSETQ. In DNA, the CDR3 is TGCGCCAGCAGGACAGGGACGGGAAGCAATCAGCCCCAGCATTTT. This translates into CASRTGTGSNQPQHF.

The J gene is TRBJ2-3, the V gene TRBV29-1, with D perhaps matching TRBD2 (6 bases). Trimming removed 6 bases from V and 2 bases from J, with 15 bases in between. Germline V lookup: CDR1 SQVTM, CDR2 ANQGSEA. This CDR3 spans 14 amino acids. CDR3 coding DNA: TGCAGCGTCGGCGGGGACTTCACCACAGATACGCAGTATTTT. Amino acids: CSVGGDFTTDTQYF.

The chain joins TRBV2 to TRBJ2-1, with D perhaps TRBD1 or TRBD2 (5 bases each). The germline gives CDR1 SNHLY, CDR2 FYNNEI. The germline V and J ends were trimmed by 11 bases and 9 bases, with 14 bases remaining between them. The CDR3 consists of 11 residues. This chain's CDR3 is CAGSPRGEQFF. Here the CDR3 DNA reads TGTGCCGGGTCTCCGAGGGGTGAGCAGTTCTTC. Complete variable domain (other parts from reference TRBV2 and TRBJ2-1): EPEVTQTPSHQVTQMGQEVILRCVPISNHLYFYWYRQILGQKVEFLVSFYNNEISEKSEIFDDQFSVERPDGSNFTLKIRSTKLEDSAMYFCAGSPRGEQFFGPGTRLTVL.

The chain combines TRBV30 with TRBJ1-1, with D hard to call. Germline V gene sequence: CDR1 GTSNPN, CDR2 SVGIG (reference sequence). CDR3 length: 11 residues. Trimming stripped 3 bases from V and 5 bases from J, with 7 bases between. CDR3 coding DNA: TGTGCCTGGAGGGGAAGGACTGAAGCTTTCTTT. Its translation is CAWRGRTEAFF.

This rearrangement joins TRBV5-6 to TRBJ2-5; D gene uncertain. V shed 2 bases and J shed 0 bases, with 20 bases lying between them. The CDR3 sequence is 18 residues long. In germline, CDR1 is SGHDT, CDR2 YYEEEE. The CDR3 protein is CASSFGSRIRRYQETQYF. CDR3 DNA sequence: TGTGCCAGCAGCTTTGGTTCTCGGATAAGACGGTACCAAGAGACCCAGTACTTC.

The CDR3 here is CATSREGFNQPQHF. DNA for the CDR3: TGTGCCACCAGCAGAGAAGGGTTCAATCAGCCCCAGCATTTT. The chain is built from TRBV15 and TRBJ1-5; D call uncertain. The CDR3 sequence is 14 residues long. Between the trimmed V and J ends, which lost 0 bases and 3 bases, there was a span of 6 bases. The germline CDR1 and CDR2 sequences are LNHNV and YYDKDF (reference sequence).

This clone appeared once. This sequence joins TRBV28 and TRBJ2-1; D unresolved. The CDR3 is 16 residues long. The V and J ends lost 3 bases and 2 bases respectively, with 14 bases between them. Germline-derived CDR1 and CDR2 are MDHEN and SYDVKM. DNA of the CDR3: TGTGCCAGCAGTTTTGGTATACGTAAGACCTACAATGAGCAGTTCTTC. Amino acid sequence: CASSFGIRKTYNEQFF.

The chain links TRBV28 to TRBJ1-3, with D perhaps TRBD1 (6 bases). V was shortened by 8 bases and J by 0 bases, with 11 bases between the two germline ends. Germline loops: CDR1 MDHEN, CDR2 SYDVKM. CDR3 length: 14 residues. As DNA, the CDR3 is TGTGCCAGCCGAAGGGGGAGCTCTGGAAACACCATATATTTT. It translates to CASRRGSSGNTIYF.

The gene calls are TRBV5-6 and TRBJ2-3; 12 bases line up with TRBD2. This CDR3 spans 14 amino acids. With 5 bases clipped from V and 4 bases from J, the junction kept 2 bases outside the gene matches. The germline CDR1 and CDR2 sequences are SGHDT and YYEEEE. The CDR3 here is CASRLAGGPDTQYF. The CDR3, as DNA: TGTGCCAGCAGACTAGCGGGAGGTCCAGATACGCAGTATTTT.

J is TRBJ2-2 and V is TRBV5-4; D gene unclear. This CDR3 contains 15 residues. Germline loops: CDR1 SGHNT, CDR2 YYREEE (reference sequence). The V and J ends lost 5 bases and 0 bases respectively, with 11 bases between them. CDR3 nucleotides: TGTGCCAGCAGGGCCGGTACAGCGAACACCGGGGAGCTGTTTTTT. As protein: CASRAGTANTGELFF.